This T cell receptor beta chain was identified in a study of CD8 T cells in Susac syndrome. RNA, at about 0.45 to 1 ug, was reverse transcribed with random hexamers. TCRdb independently ran MiXCR on the immunoSEQ multiplex PCR reads; one entry per CDR3 protein. The table has 95,000 to 150,000 distinct CDR3 sequences, just under 95% seen once. The CDR3 totals 14 residues. From germline, CDR1 is SEHNR and CDR2 FQNEAQ (reference sequence). V shed 1 base and J shed 4 bases, with 10 bases lying between them. The chain couples TRBV7-9 to TRBJ1-2, with D uncertain. Material for sequencing was CD8+ T cells from PBMCs. The clonotype was recovered from a human donor with Susac syndrome. This CDR3 is CASSLEVVGYGYTF. CDR3 coding DNA: TGTGCCAGCAGCTTAGAGGTGGTCGGCTATGGCTACACCTTC.